This T cell receptor (beta chain) derives from a study of cytomegalovirus exposure and HLA in healthy donors. Study results and caveats: Sequencing likely produced, as an artifact, a cluster of highly shared sequence variants. It was confirmed in vitro that three of the CMV-associated chains were specific for CMV antigens. The study listed approximately 170 cytomegalovirus-associated TCR beta chains.

V shed 1 base and J shed 5 bases, with 9 bases lying between them. From germline, CDR1 is LNHNV and CDR2 YYDKDF (reference sequence). The length of the CDR3 is 15 residues. Of note for this clone: Its antigen is unidentified.

With 60 Vbeta and 13 Jbeta primers, the PCR was carried out. The authors' processing: A later analysis counted approximately 80 million unique TCR beta chains, some 10 million shared. Profiled with immunoSEQ multiplex PCR; TCRdb holds only in-frame clones, not every one. The DNA was the basis for D and trimming; V, J and clone size are from that table. The table includes some 48,000 clones, around 82% detected once. The sequenced sample was PBMCs. The chain employs TRBV15 and TRBJ1-6, with a weak D call TRBD1 (5 bases). This receptor was obtained from a young man in good health and CMV-seropositive. The chain's CDR3 is CATSRGGANNSPLHF. The CDR3 region has the DNA TGTGCCACCAGCAGAGGGGGCGCCAATAATTCACCCCTCCACTTT.